This T cell receptor (beta chain) stems from a study of Graves' ophthalmopathy and Graves' hyperthyroidism. The CDR3 sequence is 15 residues long. CDR1 is SGHVS, CDR2 FQNEAQ, per germline. Trimming pared 6 bases from V and 4 bases from J, leaving 18 bases between. Aged 18 to 65, the patients with hyperthyroidism had under 2 months' duration and were newly diagnosed. Pregnant or lactating patients and those with other autoimmune diseases or uncontrolled infections were excluded. Of note for this clonotype: Its antigen is unidentified.

Study-wide points: Both a roughly 66% sensitivity and an approximately 76% specificity characterized the model's predictions of ophthalmopathy progression.

Transcripts of RNA were the source for amplifying TCR beta CDR3 regions. Second-round multiplex PCR came after a first-round RT-PCR that employed HTBI primers. TCRdb re-called the multiplex PCR reads through MiXCR, storing one row per CDR3 protein. The sample lists around 1,200,000 distinct CDR3 sequences; approximately 35% were seen once. The receptor was derived from an adult man with Graves' hyperthyroidism. Sequencing was done on a sample of peripheral blood or thyroid tissue (not recorded which). This chain connects TRBV7-8 to TRBJ1-2; D unresolved. CDR3 in amino acids: CASSASGQMSYGYTF. For the CDR3, the DNA is TGTGCCAGCAGTGCGAGCGGGCAGATGTCCTATGGCTACACCTTC.